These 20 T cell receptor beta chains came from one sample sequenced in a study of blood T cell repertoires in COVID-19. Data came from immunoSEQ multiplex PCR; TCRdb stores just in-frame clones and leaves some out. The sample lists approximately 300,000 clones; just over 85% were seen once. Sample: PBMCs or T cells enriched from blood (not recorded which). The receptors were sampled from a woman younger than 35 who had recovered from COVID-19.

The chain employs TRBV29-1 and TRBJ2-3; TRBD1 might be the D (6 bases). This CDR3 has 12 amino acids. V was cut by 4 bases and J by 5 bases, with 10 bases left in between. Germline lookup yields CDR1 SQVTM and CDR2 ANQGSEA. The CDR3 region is CSVGTQGDTQYF. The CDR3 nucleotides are TGCAGCGTTGGGACACAGGGAGATACGCAGTATTTT.

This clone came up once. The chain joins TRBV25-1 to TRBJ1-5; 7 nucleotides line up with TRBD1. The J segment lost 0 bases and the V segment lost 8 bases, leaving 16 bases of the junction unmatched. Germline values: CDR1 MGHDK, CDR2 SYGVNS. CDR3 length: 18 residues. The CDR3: CASVYRTGGPYSNQPQHF. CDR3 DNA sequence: TGTGCCAGCGTATATAGGACAGGCGGACCTTATAGCAATCAGCCCCAGCATTTT.

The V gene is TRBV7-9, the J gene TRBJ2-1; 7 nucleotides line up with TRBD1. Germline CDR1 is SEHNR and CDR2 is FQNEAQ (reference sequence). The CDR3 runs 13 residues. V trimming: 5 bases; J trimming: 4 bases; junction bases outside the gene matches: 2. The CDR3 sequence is CASSTTGYNEQFF. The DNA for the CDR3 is TGTGCCAGCAGCACGACAGGGTACAATGAGCAGTTCTTC.

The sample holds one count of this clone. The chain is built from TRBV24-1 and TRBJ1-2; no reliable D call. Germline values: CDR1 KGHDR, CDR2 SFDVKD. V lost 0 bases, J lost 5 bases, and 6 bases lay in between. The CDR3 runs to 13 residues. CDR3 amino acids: CATSDLRSYGYTF. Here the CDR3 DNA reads TGTGCCACCAGTGATTTGCGGAGTTATGGCTACACCTTC.

The CDR3 nucleotides are TGTGCCAGCAGCTCCGACCAGGATAGGGTGGCCGGGGGCACAGATACGCAGTATTTT. Protein sequence: CASSSDQDRVAGGTDTQYF. V is TRBV11-2 and J is TRBJ2-3, with D perhaps TRBD2 (5 bases). Trimming pared 4 bases from V and 1 base from J, leaving 24 bases between. CDR3 length: 19 amino acids. Looked up from germline, CDR1 is SGHAT and CDR2 is FQNNGV.

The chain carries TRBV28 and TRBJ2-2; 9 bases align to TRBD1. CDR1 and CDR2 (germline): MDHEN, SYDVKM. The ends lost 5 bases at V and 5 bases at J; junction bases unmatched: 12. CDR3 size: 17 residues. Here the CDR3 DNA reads TGTGCCAGCAGTCCCCCTACCGGGACAGGGAGAACCGGGGAGCTGTTTTTT. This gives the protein CASSPPTGTGRTGELFF.

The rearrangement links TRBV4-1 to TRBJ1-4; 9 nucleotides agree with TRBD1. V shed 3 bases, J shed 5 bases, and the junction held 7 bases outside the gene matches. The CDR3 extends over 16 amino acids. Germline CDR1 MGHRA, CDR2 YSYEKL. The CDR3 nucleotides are TGCGCCAGCAGCCACGAGTTCGGACAGGGGAATGAAAAACTGTTTTTT. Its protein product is CASSHEFGQGNEKLFF.

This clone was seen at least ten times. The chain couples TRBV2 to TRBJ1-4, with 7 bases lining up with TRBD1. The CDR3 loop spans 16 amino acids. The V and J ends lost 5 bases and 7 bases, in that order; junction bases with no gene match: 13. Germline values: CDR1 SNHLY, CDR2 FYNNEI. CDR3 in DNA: TGTGCCAGCAGTATCGAACAACAGGGGAGGAGTGAAAAACTGTTTTTT. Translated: CASSIEQQGRSEKLFF.

The CDR3 protein is CASSQELAGYYEQYF. The CDR3 coding sequence is TGCGCCAGCAGCCAAGAGCTAGCGGGGTACTACGAGCAGTACTTC. The rearrangement uses TRBV4-1 and TRBJ2-7; 9 bases fit TRBD2. The CDR3 is made up of 15 amino acids. V lost 0 bases, J lost 3 bases, and 3 bases stayed unmatched. CDR1 is MGHRA and CDR2 is YSYEKL in the germline V gene.

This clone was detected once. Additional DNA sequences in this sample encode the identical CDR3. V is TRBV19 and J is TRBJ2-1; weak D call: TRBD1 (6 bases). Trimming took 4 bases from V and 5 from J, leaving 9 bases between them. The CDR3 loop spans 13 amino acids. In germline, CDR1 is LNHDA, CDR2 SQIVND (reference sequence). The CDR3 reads CASSRTGNNEQFF. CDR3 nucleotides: TGTGCCAGTAGTAGAACAGGGAACAATGAGCAGTTCTTC.

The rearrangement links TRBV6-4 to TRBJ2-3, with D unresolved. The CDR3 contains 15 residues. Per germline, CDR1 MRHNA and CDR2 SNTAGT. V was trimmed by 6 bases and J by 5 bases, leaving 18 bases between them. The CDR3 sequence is CASSPTEILGDTQYF. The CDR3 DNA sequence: TGTGCCAGCAGCCCAACTGAGATCCTCGGAGATACGCAGTATTTT.

As DNA, the CDR3 is TGTGCCAGCAGCGTAGGGGGCAGGCCCGGATCCGGAAACACCATATATTTT. Protein product: CASSVGGRPGSGNTIYF. The chain links TRBV9 to TRBJ1-3, with a tentative D call TRBD1 (5 bases). Germline V CDR1 and CDR2: SGDLS, YYNGEE. Trimming cost V 0 bases and J 4 bases, with 17 bases left between them. The CDR3 spans 17 residues.

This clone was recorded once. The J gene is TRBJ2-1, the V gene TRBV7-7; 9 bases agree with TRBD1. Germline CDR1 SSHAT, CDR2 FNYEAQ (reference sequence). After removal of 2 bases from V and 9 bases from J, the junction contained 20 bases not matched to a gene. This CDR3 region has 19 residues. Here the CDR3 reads CASSLTTHRGRPGGGEQFF. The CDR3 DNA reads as TGTGCCAGCAGCTTAACCACACACAGGGGGCGCCCCGGCGGGGGTGAGCAGTTCTTC.

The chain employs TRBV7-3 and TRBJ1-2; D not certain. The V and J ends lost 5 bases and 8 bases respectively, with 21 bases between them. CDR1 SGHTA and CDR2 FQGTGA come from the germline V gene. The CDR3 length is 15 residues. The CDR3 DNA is TGTGCCAGCAGCCCGAACAGTCCTCCCTTGGGCGGCTACACCTTC. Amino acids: CASSPNSPPLGGYTF.

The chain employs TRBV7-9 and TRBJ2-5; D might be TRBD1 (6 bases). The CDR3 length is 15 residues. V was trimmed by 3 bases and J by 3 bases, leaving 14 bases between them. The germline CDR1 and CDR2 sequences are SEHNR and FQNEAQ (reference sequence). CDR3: CASSFLRTEKETQYF. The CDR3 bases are TGTGCCAGCAGCTTCCTAAGGACAGAGAAAGAGACCCAGTACTTC.

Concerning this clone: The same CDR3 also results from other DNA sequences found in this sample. The CDR3 DNA reads as TGCGCCAGCAGCTTGGACGGGGATTATGGCTACACCTTC. The encoded protein is CASSLDGDYGYTF. V is TRBV5-1 and J is TRBJ1-2, with D unclear. The V end was cut by 0 bases, the J end by 5 bases, with 8 bases between. The CDR3 totals 13 residues. Looked up from germline, CDR1 is SGHRS and CDR2 is YFSETQ.

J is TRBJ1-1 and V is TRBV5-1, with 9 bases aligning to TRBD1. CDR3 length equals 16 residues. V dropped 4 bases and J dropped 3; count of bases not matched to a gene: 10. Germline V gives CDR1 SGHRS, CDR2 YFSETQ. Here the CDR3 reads CASSPFTGGGYTEAFF. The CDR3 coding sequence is TGCGCCAGCAGCCCCTTCACAGGGGGCGGCTACACTGAAGCTTTCTTT.

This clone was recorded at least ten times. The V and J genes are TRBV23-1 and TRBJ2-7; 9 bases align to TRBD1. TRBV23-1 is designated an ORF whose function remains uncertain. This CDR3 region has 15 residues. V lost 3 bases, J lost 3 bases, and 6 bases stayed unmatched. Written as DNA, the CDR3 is TGCGCCAGCAGTCAGGCGGGACAGGGACTCTACGAGCAGTACTTC. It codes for CASSQAGQGLYEQYF.

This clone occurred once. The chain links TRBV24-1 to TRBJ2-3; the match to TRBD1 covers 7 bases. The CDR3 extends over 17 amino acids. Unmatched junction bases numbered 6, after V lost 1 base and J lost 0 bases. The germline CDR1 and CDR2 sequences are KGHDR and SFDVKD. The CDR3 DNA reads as TGTGCCACCAGTGATTTTACGACAGGGTCTAGCACAGATACGCAGTATTTT. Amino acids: CATSDFTTGSSTDTQYF.

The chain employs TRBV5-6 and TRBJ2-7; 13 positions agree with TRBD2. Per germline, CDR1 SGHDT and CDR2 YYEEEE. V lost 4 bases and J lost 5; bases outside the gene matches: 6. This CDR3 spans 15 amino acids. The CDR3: CASSDGTSGINEQYF. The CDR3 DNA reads TGTGCCAGCAGCGACGGGACTAGCGGGATAAACGAGCAGTACTTC.